The 20 T cell receptor beta chains in this list originate from one sample, sequenced in a study of T cell changes during pregnancy in multiple sclerosis. Sequencing used immunoSEQ multiplex PCR; TCRdb keeps in-frame clones, though not all of them. The data show 90,000 or so clones, roughly 90% seen once. The material was peripheral blood, obtained in the first trimester of pregnancy. The receptors derive from a female donor with multiple sclerosis, enrolled in a pregnancy study.

This sequence joins TRBV19 and TRBJ2-1; 9 bases agree with TRBD2. The V segment lost 3 bases and the J segment 7 bases; nucleotides outside the gene matches: 10. Germline-derived CDR1 and CDR2 are LNHDA and SQIVND (reference sequence). The CDR3 runs to 16 residues. The CDR3 DNA follows: TGTGCCAGTAGTATTGGTAGCGGGAGTGTCCTAAATGAGCAGTTCTTC. This translates into CASSIGSGSVLNEQFF.

The V and J genes are TRBV27 and TRBJ2-7, with D unresolved. The CDR3 has 14 residues. The V end was cut by 3 bases, the J end by 0 bases, with 9 bases between. Germline CDR1 MNHEY, CDR2 SMNVEV (reference sequence). The CDR3 region is CASSLTYSSYEQYF. The CDR3 DNA reads as TGTGCCAGCAGTTTGACGTACAGCTCCTACGAGCAGTACTTC.

In its sample, this clone was seen once. V usage is TRBV18 and J usage is TRBJ2-7; the match to TRBD1 covers 11 bases. Per germline, CDR1 KGHSH and CDR2 LQKENI. This CDR3 spans 14 amino acids. V shed 1 base, J shed 7 bases, and the junction held 3 bases outside the gene matches. CDR3 sequence: CASSPLDRGQEQYF. The CDR3 bases are TGTGCCAGCTCACCACTGGACAGGGGGCAAGAGCAGTACTTC. The full variable domain, with the rest looked up from reference TRBV18 and TRBJ2-7, is NAGVMQNPRHLVRRRGQEARLRCSPMKGHSHVYWYRQLPEEGLKFMVYLQKENIIDESGMPKERFSAEFPKEGPSILRIQQVVRGDSAAYFCASSPLDRGQEQYFGPGTRLTVT.

Only one count was recorded for this clone. The rearrangement joins TRBV21-1 to TRBJ1-2. TRBV21-1 counts as a pseudogene. The CDR3 runs to 12 residues. The CDR3 here is CASSKLRDSYTF. Written as DNA, the CDR3 is TGTGCCAGCAGCAAACTACGGGACTCTTACACCTTC.

V usage is TRBV5-1 and J usage is TRBJ2-3, with 12 bases that match TRBD2. The CDR3 extends over 16 amino acids. The germline CDR1 and CDR2 sequences are SGHRS and YFSETQ. J was trimmed by 3 bases and V by 1 base; bases with no gene match: 3. DNA for the CDR3: TGCGCCAGCAGCTTGACTAGCGGGAGGAAGACAGATACGCAGTATTTT. This gives the protein CASSLTSGRKTDTQYF.

This clone has only a few counts. The rearrangement links TRBV5-1 to TRBJ2-3; 10 positions agree with TRBD2. The length of the CDR3 is 20 residues. With 5 bases clipped from V and 0 bases from J, the junction kept 18 bases outside the gene matches. The V gene's germline CDR1 is SGHRS and CDR2 YFSETQ. The chain's CDR3 is CASRHKEASGRGASTDTQYF. DNA for the CDR3: TGCGCCAGCAGACACAAGGAGGCTAGCGGGAGAGGAGCTAGCACAGATACGCAGTATTTT.

This clone was recorded only once. The gene calls are TRBV7-9 and TRBJ1-4, with 9 bases that match TRBD1. This CDR3 is built from 14 residues. Germline V gene lookup returns CDR1 SEHNR and CDR2 FQNEAQ (reference sequence). J lost 7 bases, V lost 6 bases, and 6 bases had no gene match. The CDR3 loop reads CASSRTGGLEKLFF. In DNA form, the CDR3 reads TGTGCCAGCAGTCGAACAGGGGGCCTTGAAAAACTGTTTTTT.

The chain recombines TRBV6-1 with TRBJ2-7; TRBD1 matches 8 bases. With 2 bases clipped from V and 1 base from J, the junction kept 4 bases outside the gene matches. This CDR3 contains 15 residues. Germline loops: CDR1 MNHNS, CDR2 SASEGT. CDR3 DNA: TGTGCCAGCAGTGAACCCGGACAGGGTTCCTACGAGCAGTACTTC. Translation: CASSEPGQGSYEQYF.

The chain employs TRBV19 and TRBJ2-1; 10 nucleotides align to TRBD2. CDR1 is LNHDA and CDR2 is SQIVND in the germline V gene (reference sequence). This CDR3 spans 15 amino acids. V lost 8 bases and J lost 7; bases outside the gene matches: 11. The CDR3 bases are TGTGCCAGTGCTCCAAGCGGGAGGGCCCTTAATGAGCAGTTCTTC. Translating it yields CASAPSGRALNEQFF.

The J gene is TRBJ2-5, the V gene TRBV20-1; the match to TRBD2 covers 7 bases. This CDR3 region has 11 residues. Trimming removed 7 bases from V and 10 bases from J; junction bases left unmatched: 9. Germline loops: CDR1 DFQATT, CDR2 SNEGSKA (reference sequence). The CDR3 sequence: CSVGRERDQYF. The CDR3 DNA is TGCAGTGTCGGGCGGGAGAGGGACCAGTACTTC.

This sequence joins TRBV30 and TRBJ2-7; 16 bases are a match to TRBD2. This CDR3 has 17 amino acids. CDR1 and CDR2 from the germline V gene are GTSNPN and SVGIG (reference sequence). Losses at the gene ends were 7 bases for V and 2 bases for J; bases not matched to a gene: 11. The chain's CDR3 is CAYEPGTSGRAAYEQYF. In DNA, the CDR3 is TGTGCCTACGAACCGGGGACTAGCGGGAGGGCGGCCTACGAGCAGTACTTC.

This chain joins TRBV25-1 and TRBJ2-5; D not certain. V was trimmed by 1 base and J by 1 base, leaving 10 bases between them. Per germline, CDR1 MGHDK and CDR2 SYGVNS. This CDR3 has 15 residues. In DNA, the CDR3 is TGTGCCAGCAGTGAATCTGGAACAGCCCAAGAGACCCAGTACTTC. This encodes CASSESGTAQETQYF.

The rearrangement uses TRBV19 and TRBJ2-7, with D possibly matching TRBD1 (5 bases). Trimming left V 4 bases short and J 1 base short, with 11 bases between. CDR3 length: 14 residues. Per germline, CDR1 LNHDA and CDR2 SQIVND (reference sequence). CDR3: CASSNQAGSYEQYF. CDR3 sequence (DNA): TGTGCCAGTAGTAACCAAGCAGGGTCCTACGAGCAGTACTTC.

This chain uses TRBV27 with TRBJ2-7, with 12 bases lining up with TRBD2. In germline, CDR1 is MNHEY, CDR2 SMNVEV (reference sequence). V gave up 6 bases and J gave up 4 bases; unmatched junction bases: 10. There are 16 residues in the CDR3. This chain's CDR3 is CASRTQPSGRAYEQYF. The CDR3 DNA reads as TGTGCCAGCAGGACTCAGCCTAGCGGGAGGGCTTACGAGCAGTACTTC.

This rearrangement joins TRBV9 to TRBJ1-1; 10 bases match TRBD1. Germline CDR1 reads SGDLS; CDR2 reads YYNGEE. The junction had 13 bases not matched to a gene; V was cut back by 2 bases and J by 6 bases. The CDR3 sequence is 17 residues long. CDR3 region: CASSVDPGTGVRPEAFF. The CDR3, as DNA: TGTGCCAGCAGCGTCGATCCCGGGACAGGGGTCCGACCTGAAGCTTTCTTT.

This clone has just a few counts. J is TRBJ1-1 and V is TRBV6-1; D not resolved. V was cut by 6 bases and J by 0 bases, with 11 bases left in between. CDR3 length equals 14 residues. Germline V lookup: CDR1 MNHNS, CDR2 SASEGT. The CDR3 DNA reads TGTGCCAGCAGAATGAGTTTGTTGAACACTGAAGCTTTCTTT. This codes for CASRMSLLNTEAFF.

The chain carries TRBV5-1 and TRBJ1-3, with TRBD1 matching over 7 bases. This CDR3 has 16 amino acids. The V gene end was trimmed by 4 bases and the J gene end by 2 bases; junction bases not matched to a gene: 9. The V gene's germline CDR1 is SGHRS and CDR2 YFSETQ. DNA for the CDR3: TGCGCCAGCAGCAGGGACAGTAGCCCTCCTGGAAACACCATATATTTT. Amino acids: CASSRDSSPPGNTIYF.

V usage is TRBV27 and J usage is TRBJ2-1, with TRBD1 matching 12 bases. Unmatched junction bases numbered 13, after V lost 5 bases and J lost 8 bases. CDR1 and CDR2 (germline): MNHEY, SMNVEV (reference sequence). The length of the CDR3 is 17 residues. CDR3 loop: CASSGAGTGGPLHEQFF. As DNA, the CDR3 is TGTGCCAGCAGTGGGGCCGGGACAGGGGGCCCCCTACATGAGCAGTTCTTC.

V usage is TRBV28 and J usage is TRBJ1-5; TRBD1 is a possible D gene (5 bases). Trimming stripped 1 base from V and 2 bases from J, with 21 bases between. CDR3 size: 19 residues. Germline assignment: CDR1 MDHEN and CDR2 SYDVKM. CDR3: CASSLFLGGDSYGNQPQHF. The CDR3 bases are TGTGCCAGCAGTTTATTTTTGGGAGGGGACTCTTATGGCAATCAGCCCCAGCATTTT.

The CDR3 reads CASRILAASYNEQFF. CDR3 nucleotides: TGCGCCAGCAGGATACTAGCGGCATCCTACAATGAGCAGTTCTTC. This chain connects TRBV10-2 to TRBJ2-1, with TRBD2 matching over 8 bases. Losses at the gene ends were 6 bases for V and 1 base for J; bases not matched to a gene: 5. CDR3 length: 15 amino acids. Germline V gives CDR1 WSHSY, CDR2 SAAADI.